This T cell receptor beta chain derives from a study of T cell repertoires in cytomegalovirus infection. Study observations and caveats: HLA-C-restricted CMV clonotypes gave the most frequent clonotype in two of eight donors. Adding up the frequency of public TCR beta families identified people who carried CMV plus the relevant HLA.

This clonotype was detected ten times or more. The antigen is undetermined. A single record per CDR3 protein comes from TCRdb applying MiXCR to the reads. Of about 210,000 distinct CDR3 sequences in the sample, about 5.9% were seen once. Germline V gene data show CDR1 as MNHEY and CDR2 as SVGEGT. V was trimmed by 2 bases and J by 6 bases, leaving 16 bases between them. The CDR3 is made up of 16 amino acids. The receptor was derived from a human donor in good health (CMV status not recorded). Some clones in this sample may be carry-over from other donors' samples. The sequencing sample was made of PBMCs. This rearrangement joins TRBV6-2 or TRBV6-3 to TRBJ2-2; D possibly matches TRBD1 or TRBD2 (6 bases each). This CDR3 is CASSYGRGGGAGELFF. For the CDR3, the DNA is TGTGCCAGCAGTTACGGACGCGGAGGGGGTGCCGGGGAGCTGTTTTTT.